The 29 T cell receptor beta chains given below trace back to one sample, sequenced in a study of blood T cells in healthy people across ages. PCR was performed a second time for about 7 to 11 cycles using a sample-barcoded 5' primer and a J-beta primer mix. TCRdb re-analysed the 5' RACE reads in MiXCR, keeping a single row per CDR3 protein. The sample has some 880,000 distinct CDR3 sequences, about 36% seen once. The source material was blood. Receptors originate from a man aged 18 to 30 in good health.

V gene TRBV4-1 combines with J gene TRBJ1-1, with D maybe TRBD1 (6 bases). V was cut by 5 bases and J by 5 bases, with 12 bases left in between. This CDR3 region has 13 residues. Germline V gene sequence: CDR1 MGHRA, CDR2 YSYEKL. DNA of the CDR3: TGCGCCAGCAGCTTGAACCAGGGGACTGAAGCTTTCTTT. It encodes CASSLNQGTEAFF.

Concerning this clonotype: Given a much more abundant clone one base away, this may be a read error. The CDR3 spells CASSYGGGETRYF. CDR3 DNA: TGTGCCAGCAGTTACGGGGGAGGGGAGACCCGGTACTTC. V usage is TRBV6-6 and J usage is TRBJ2-5; 7 bases agree with TRBD2. Germline CDR1 MNHNY, CDR2 SVGAGI (reference sequence). This CDR3 spans 13 amino acids.

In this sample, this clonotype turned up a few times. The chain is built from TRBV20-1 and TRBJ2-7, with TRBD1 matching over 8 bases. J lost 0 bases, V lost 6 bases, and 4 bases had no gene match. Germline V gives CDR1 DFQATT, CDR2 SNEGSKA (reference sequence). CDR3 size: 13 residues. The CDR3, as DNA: TGCAGTGCCGAAACAGGGGGCTCCTACGAGCAGTACTTC. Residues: CSAETGGSYEQYF.

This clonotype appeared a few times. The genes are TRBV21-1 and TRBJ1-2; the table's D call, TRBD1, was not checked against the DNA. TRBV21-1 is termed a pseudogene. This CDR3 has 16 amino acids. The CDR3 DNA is TGTGCCGGCAGCAAAGAACTTCGACAGGACCACTATGGCTACACCTTC. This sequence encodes CAGSKELRQDHYGYTF.

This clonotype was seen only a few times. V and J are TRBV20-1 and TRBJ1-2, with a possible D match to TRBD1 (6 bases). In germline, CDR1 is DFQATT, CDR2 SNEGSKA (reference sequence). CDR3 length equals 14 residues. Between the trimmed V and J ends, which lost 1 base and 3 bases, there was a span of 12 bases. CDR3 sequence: CSARGIQGDYGYTF. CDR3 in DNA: TGCAGTGCTAGAGGGATACAGGGTGACTATGGCTACACCTTC.

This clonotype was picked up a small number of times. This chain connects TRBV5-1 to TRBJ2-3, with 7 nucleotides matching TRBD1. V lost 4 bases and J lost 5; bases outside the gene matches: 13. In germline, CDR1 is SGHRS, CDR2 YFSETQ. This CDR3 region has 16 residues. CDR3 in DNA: TGCGCCAGCAGCACGGATTACAGGGGTTGGGGAGATACGCAGTATTTT. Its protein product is CASSTDYRGWGDTQYF.

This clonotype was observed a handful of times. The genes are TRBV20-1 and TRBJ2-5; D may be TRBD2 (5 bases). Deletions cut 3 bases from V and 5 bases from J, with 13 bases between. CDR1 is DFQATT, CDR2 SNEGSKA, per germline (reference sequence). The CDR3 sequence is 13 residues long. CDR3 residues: CSASWSSLETQYF. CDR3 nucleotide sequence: TGCAGTGCTAGCTGGTCTAGCCTGGAGACCCAGTACTTC.

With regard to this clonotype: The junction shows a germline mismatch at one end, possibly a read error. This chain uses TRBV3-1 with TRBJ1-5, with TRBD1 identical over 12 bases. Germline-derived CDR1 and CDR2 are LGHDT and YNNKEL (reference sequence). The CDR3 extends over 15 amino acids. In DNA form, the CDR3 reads TGTGCCGGCAGCCTGGGACAGGGGGCTGTCCAGCCCCAGCATTTT. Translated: CAGSLGQGAVQPQHF.

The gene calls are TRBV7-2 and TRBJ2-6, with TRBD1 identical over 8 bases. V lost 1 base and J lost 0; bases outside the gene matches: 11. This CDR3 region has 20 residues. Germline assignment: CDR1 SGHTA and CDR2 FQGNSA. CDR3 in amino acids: CASSLGFGQGQRSGANVLTF. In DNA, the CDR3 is TGTGCCAGCAGCTTAGGGTTCGGACAGGGTCAACGCTCTGGGGCCAACGTCCTGACTTTC.

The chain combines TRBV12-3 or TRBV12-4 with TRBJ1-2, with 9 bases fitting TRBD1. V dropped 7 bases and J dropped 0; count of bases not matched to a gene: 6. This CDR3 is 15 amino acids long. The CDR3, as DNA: TGTGCCAGCAACAGGGGGCGCGGGCCTAACTATGGCTACACCTTC. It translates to CASNRGRGPNYGYTF.

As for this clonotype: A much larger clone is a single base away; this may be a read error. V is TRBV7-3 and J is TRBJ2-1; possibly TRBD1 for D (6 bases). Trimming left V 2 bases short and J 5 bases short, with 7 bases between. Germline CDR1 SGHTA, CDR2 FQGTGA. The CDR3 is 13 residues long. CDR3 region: CASSLHRDNEQFF. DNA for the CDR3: TGTGCCAGCAGCTTACACAGGGACAATGAGCAGTTCTTC.

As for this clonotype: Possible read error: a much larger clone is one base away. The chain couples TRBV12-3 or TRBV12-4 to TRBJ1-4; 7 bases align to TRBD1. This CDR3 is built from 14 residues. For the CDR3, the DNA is TGTGCCACCAGTTTTCGGCAGGGGGAGGAAAAACTGTTTTTT. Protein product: CATSFRQGEEKLFF.

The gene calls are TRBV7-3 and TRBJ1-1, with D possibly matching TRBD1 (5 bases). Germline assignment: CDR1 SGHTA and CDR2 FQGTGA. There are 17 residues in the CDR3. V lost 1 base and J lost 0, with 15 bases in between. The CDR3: CASSLSGGGIMNTEAFF. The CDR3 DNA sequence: TGTGCCAGCAGCTTAAGTGGGGGAGGAATTATGAACACTGAAGCTTTCTTT.

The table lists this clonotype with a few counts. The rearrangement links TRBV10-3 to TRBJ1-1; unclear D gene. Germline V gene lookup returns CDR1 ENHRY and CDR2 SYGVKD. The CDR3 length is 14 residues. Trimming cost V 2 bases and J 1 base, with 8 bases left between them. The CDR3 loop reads CAISEEGWNTEAFF. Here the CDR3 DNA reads TGTGCCATCAGTGAGGAGGGTTGGAACACTGAAGCTTTCTTT.

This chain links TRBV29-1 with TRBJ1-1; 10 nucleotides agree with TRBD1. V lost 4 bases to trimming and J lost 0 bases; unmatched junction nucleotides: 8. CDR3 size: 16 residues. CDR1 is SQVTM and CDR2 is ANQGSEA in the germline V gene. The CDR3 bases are TGCAGCGTTGTTCGACAGGGGGCCTTCATGAACACTGAAGCTTTCTTT. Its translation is CSVVRQGAFMNTEAFF. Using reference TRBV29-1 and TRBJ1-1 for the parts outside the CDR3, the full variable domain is SAVISQKPSRDICQRGTSLTIQCQVDSQVTMMFWYRQQPGQSLTLIATANQGSEATYESGFVIDKFPISRPNLTFSTLTVSNMSPEDSSIYLCSVVRQGAFMNTEAFFGQGTRLTVV.

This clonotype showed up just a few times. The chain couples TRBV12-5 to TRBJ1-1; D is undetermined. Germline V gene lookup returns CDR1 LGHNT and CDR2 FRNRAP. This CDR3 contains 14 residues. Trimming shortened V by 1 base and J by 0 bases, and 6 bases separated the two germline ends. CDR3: CASGLGRLNTEAFF. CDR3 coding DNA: TGTGCTAGTGGTTTGGGACGGCTGAACACTGAAGCTTTCTTT.

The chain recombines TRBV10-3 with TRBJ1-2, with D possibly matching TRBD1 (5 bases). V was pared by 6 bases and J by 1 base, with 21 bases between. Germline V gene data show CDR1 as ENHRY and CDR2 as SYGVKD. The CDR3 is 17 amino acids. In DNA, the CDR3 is TGTGCCATCAGGAGCCGCACGATAGGGGTAGTTAACTATGGCTACACCTTC. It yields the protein CAIRSRTIGVVNYGYTF.

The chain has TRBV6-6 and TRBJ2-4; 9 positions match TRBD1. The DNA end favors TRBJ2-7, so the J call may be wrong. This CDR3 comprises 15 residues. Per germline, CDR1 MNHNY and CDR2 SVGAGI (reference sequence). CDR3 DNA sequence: TGTGCCAGCAGTTACTCACAGGGGGCTTCCTACGAGCAGTACTTC. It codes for CASSYSQGASYEQYF.

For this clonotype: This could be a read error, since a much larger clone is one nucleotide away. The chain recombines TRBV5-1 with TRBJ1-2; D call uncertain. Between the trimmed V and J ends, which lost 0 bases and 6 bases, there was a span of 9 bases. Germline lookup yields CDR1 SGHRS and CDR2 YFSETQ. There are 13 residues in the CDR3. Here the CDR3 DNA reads TGCGCCAGCAGCTTGGATCCCAGCCATGGCTACACCTTC. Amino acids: CASSLDPSHGYTF.

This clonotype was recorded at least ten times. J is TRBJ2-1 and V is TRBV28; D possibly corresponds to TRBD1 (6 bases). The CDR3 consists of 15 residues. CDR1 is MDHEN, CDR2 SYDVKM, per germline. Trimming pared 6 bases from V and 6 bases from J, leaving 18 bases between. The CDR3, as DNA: TGTGCCAGCAGCCCAATAAAGGACAGTATCAATGAGCAGTTCTTC. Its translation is CASSPIKDSINEQFF.

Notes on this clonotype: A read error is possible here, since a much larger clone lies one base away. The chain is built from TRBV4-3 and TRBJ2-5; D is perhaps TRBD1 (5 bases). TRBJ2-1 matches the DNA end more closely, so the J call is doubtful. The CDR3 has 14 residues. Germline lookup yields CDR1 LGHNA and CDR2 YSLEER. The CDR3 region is CASSQHRRQETQFF. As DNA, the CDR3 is TGCGCCAGCAGCCAACACAGGCGCCAAGAGACCCAGTTCTTC.

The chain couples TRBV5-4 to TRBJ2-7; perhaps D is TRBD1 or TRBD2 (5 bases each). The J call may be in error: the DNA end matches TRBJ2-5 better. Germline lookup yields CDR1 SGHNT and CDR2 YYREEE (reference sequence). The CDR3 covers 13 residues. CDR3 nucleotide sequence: TGTGCCAGCACCCACATGGGGGAGGAGACCCAGTACTTC. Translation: CASTHMGEETQYF.

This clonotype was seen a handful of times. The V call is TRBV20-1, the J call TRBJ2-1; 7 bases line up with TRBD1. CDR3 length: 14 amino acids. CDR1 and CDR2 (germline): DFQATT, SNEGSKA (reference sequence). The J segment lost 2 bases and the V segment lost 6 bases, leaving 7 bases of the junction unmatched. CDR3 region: CSARRDSTYNEQFF. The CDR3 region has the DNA TGCAGTGCCCGCCGGGACAGCACCTACAATGAGCAGTTCTTC.

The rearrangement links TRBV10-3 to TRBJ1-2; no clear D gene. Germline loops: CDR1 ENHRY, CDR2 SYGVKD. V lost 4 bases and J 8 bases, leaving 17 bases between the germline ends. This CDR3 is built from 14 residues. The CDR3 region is CAISVPRWSGGYTF. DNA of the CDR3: TGTGCCATCAGTGTCCCGCGCTGGAGTGGGGGCTACACCTTC.

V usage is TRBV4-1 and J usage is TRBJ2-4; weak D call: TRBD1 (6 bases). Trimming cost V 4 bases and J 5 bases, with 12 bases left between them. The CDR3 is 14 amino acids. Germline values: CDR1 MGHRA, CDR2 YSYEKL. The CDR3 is CASSPTRQENIQYF. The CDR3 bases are TGCGCCAGCAGCCCAACTAGACAGGAAAACATTCAGTACTTC.

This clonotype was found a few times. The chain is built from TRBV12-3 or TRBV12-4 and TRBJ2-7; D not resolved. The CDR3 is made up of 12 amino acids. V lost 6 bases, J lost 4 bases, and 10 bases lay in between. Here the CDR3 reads CASSHGGYEQYF. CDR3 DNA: TGTGCCAGCAGCCACGGTGGTTACGAGCAGTACTTC.

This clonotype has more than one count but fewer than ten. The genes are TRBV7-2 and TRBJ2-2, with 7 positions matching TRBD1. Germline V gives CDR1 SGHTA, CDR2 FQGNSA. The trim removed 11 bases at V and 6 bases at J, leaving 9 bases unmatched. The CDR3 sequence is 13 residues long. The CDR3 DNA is TGTGCCGTCACAGGGGAGAAGGCCGGGGAGCTGTTTTTT. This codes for CAVTGEKAGELFF.

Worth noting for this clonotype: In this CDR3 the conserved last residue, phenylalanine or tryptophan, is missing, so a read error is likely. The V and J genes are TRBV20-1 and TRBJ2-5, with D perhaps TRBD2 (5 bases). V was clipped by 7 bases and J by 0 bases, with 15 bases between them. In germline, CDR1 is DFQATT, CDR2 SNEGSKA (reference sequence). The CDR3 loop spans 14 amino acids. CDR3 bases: TGCAGTGTCCTCCCGGAGGCTAACCAAGAGACCCAGTACTAC. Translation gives CSVLPEANQETQYY.

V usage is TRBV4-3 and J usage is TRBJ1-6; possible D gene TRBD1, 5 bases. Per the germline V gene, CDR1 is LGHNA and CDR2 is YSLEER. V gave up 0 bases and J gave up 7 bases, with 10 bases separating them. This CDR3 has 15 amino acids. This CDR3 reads CASSQDGGENSPLHF. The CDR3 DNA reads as TGCGCCAGCAGCCAAGATGGGGGGGAGAATTCACCCCTCCACTTT.